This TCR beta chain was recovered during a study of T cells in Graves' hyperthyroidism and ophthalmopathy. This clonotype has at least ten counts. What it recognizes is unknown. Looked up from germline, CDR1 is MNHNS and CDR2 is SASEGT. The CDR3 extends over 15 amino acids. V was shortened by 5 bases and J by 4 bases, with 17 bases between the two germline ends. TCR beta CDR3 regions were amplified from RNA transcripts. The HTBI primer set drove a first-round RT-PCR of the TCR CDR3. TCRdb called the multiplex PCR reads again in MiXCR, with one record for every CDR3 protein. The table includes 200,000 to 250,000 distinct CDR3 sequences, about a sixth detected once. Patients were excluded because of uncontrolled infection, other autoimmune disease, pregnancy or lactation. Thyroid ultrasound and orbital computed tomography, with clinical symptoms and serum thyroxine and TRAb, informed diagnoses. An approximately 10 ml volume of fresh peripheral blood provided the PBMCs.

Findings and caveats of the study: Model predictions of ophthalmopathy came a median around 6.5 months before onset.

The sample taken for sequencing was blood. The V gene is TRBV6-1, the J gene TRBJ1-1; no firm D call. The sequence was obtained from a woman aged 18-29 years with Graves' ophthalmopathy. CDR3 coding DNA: TGTGCCAGCAGTTCCCCTACTTCGGGGAGCACTGAAGCTTTCTTT. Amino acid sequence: CASSSPTSGSTEAFF.